This is a list of T cell receptor beta chains from one sample in a study of Ad26.COV2.S vaccination and SARS-CoV-2 variants. Clones were read by immunoSEQ multiplex PCR, and TCRdb kept only the in-frame ones, dropping some. Among a few hundred thousand clones listed, around 90% were seen once. Sequencing was performed on peripheral blood, taken in a trial of Ad26.COV2.S vaccine versus placebo. The receptor source for this set is a person between 18 and 65 years old who received the Ad26.COV2.S COVID-19 vaccine or a placebo. Both conserved end residues are part of each CDR3. D genes are given only for firm matches.

j_gene: TRBJ1-1; d_gene: NA; v_gene: TRBV2; CDR3nt: TGTGCCAGCGGCGGGGGGCTGGCTTTCTTT; CDR3aa: CASGGGLAFF
j_gene: TRBJ2-7; d_gene: TRBD1; v_gene: TRBV19; CDR3nt: TGTGCCAGTAGTAAGTTGGGACAGGGGCCTGACGAGCAGTACTTC; CDR3aa: CASSKLGQGPDEQYF
j_gene: TRBJ2-7; d_gene: TRBD2; v_gene: TRBV7-9; CDR3nt: TGTGCCAGCAGCCCCGCCCAGCGGGGGGGGAAAAGTCCCTCCTACGAGCAGTACTTC; CDR3aa: CASSPAQRGGKSPSYEQYF
j_gene: TRBJ2-3; d_gene: NA; v_gene: TRBV6-5; CDR3nt: TGTGCCAGCAGTTACCAGCATAACACAGATACGCAGTATTTT; CDR3aa: CASSYQHNTDTQYF
j_gene: TRBJ1-2; d_gene: NA; v_gene: TRBV5-6; CDR3nt: TGTGCCAGCAGCACGGGCCTGAGCTACACCTTC; CDR3aa: CASSTGLSYTF
j_gene: TRBJ2-2; d_gene: NA; v_gene: TRBV28; CDR3nt: TGTGCCAGCAGTTTTCAAGCGGCGAACACCGGGGAGCTGTTTTTT; CDR3aa: CASSFQAANTGELFF
j_gene: TRBJ1-2; d_gene: NA; v_gene: TRBV2; CDR3nt: TGTGCCAGCAGTGTGGAGGTGCGATATGGCTACACCTTC; CDR3aa: CASSVEVRYGYTF
j_gene: TRBJ2-7; d_gene: NA; v_gene: TRBV2; CDR3nt: TGTGCCAGCAGTGCTCTTAGCGCGGAGCAGTACTTC; CDR3aa: CASSALSAEQYF
j_gene: TRBJ1-1; d_gene: NA; v_gene: TRBV4-2; CDR3nt: TGTGCCAGCAGCCAAGAGCAAATGTGGAACACTGAAGCTTTCTTT; CDR3aa: CASSQEQMWNTEAFF
j_gene: TRBJ1-1; d_gene: TRBD1; v_gene: TRBV29-1; CDR3nt: TGCAGCGTCGGACGCGACAGGGCTATGGGCACTGAAGCTTTCTTT; CDR3aa: CSVGRDRAMGTEAFF